This T cell receptor beta chain was observed in a study of early T cells in non-severe SARS-CoV-2 infection. The wider study: The authors sequenced bulk RNA from unsorted whole blood, leaving chains unpaired.

This clonotype was found a few times. The antigen is undetermined. Germline trimming cut 6 bases from V and 3 bases from J; bases unmatched to any gene: 5. From germline, CDR1 is SNHLY and CDR2 FYNNEI. The CDR3 runs 15 residues. Study-level results: Lookups in VDJdb leaned toward anti-spike CD8 responses and missed private and CD4 specificities.

Each cDNA molecule carried a unique molecular identifier. MiXCR, run by TCRdb on the 5' RACE reads, gives a single entry per CDR3 protein. This table holds 70,000 to 95,000 distinct CDR3 sequences, roughly 14% found once. The sequencing input was whole blood. The V and J genes are TRBV2 and TRBJ2-2, with TRBD1 matching over 9 bases. This clonotype was sampled from an adult who was a healthcare worker with PCR-confirmed SARS-CoV-2 infection or an uninfected control (not recorded which). Written as DNA, the CDR3 is TGTGCCAGCAGAGTACAGGGGGCCGACACCGGGGAGCTGTTTTTT. Its translation: CASRVQGADTGELFF.